This TCR beta chain was captured by sequencing in a study of breast tumors, draining lymph nodes, adjacent tissues. Study outcomes and limitations: Compared with lymph nodes, tumors were less diverse; compared with nontumor tissue, more. Tumor T cell lymph node origin was a supported hypothesis, not proven.

TCRdb redid the calling of the multiplex PCR reads with MiXCR, one entry per CDR3 protein. This repertoire shows about 140,000 distinct CDR3 sequences, around 20% found once; its top ten account for about 2.6%. The CDR3 is 15 residues long. Trimming removed 4 bases from V and 0 bases from J, with 8 bases in between. In germline, CDR1 is SGHRS, CDR2 YFSETQ. Breast cancer patients provided tissue from their axillary draining lymph nodes. This clonotype was detected many times. The antigen remains undetermined. The clonotype comes from a female donor with breast cancer. Some clones in this sample may be carry-over from other donors' samples. Sequencing was carried out using axillary lymph node tissue. The J gene is TRBJ2-6, the V gene TRBV5-1; D remains unclear. As DNA, the CDR3 is TGCGCCAGCAGCACGGAGAACTCTGGGGCCAACGTCCTGACTTTC. It translates to CASSTENSGANVLTF.